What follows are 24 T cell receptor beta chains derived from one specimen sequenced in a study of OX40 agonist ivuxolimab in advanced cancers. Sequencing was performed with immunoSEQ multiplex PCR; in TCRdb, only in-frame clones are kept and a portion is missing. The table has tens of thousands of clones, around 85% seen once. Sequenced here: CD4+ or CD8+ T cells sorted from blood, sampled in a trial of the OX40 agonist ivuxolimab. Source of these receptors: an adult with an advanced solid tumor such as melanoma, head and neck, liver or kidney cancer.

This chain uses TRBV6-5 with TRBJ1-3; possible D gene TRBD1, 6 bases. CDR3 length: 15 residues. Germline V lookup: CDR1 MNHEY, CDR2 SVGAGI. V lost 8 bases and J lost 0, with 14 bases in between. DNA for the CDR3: TGTGCCAGCCGACAGGCCGCCTCCTCTGGAAACACCATATATTTT. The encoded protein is CASRQAASSGNTIYF.

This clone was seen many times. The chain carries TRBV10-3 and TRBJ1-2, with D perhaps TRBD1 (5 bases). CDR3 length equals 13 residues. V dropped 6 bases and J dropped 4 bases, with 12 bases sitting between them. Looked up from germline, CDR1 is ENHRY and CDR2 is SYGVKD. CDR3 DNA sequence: TGTGCCATCAGAACCGACAGCTTCTATGGCTACACCTTC. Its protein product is CAIRTDSFYGYTF.

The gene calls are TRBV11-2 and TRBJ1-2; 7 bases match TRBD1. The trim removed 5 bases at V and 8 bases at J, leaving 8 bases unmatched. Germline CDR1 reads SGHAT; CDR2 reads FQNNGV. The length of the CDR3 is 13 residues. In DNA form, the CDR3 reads TGTGCCAGCAGCCTACAGGGGAGGGGAGGCTACACCTTC. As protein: CASSLQGRGGYTF.

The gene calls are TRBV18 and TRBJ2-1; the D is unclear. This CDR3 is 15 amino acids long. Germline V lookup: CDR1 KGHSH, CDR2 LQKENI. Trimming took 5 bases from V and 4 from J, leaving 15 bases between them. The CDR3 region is CASSNGQTSYNEQFF. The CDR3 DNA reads TGTGCCAGCTCAAATGGCCAGACCTCTTACAATGAGCAGTTCTTC.

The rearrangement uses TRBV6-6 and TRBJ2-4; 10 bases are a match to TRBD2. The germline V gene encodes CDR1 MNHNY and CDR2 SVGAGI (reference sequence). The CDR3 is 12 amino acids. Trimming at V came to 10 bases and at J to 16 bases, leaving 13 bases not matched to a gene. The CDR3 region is CATTPSGGFRYF. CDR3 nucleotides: TGTGCCACGACGCCTAGCGGGGGTTTTCGATACTTC.

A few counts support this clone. CDR3 protein: CASSQPEGGYNQPQHF. The CDR3, as DNA: TGTGCCAGCAGCCAACCGGAGGGAGGGTACAATCAGCCCCAGCATTTT. The rearrangement uses TRBV4-2 and TRBJ1-5; D unclear. V gave up 2 bases and J gave up 3 bases, with 14 bases separating them. Per germline, CDR1 LGHNA and CDR2 YNFKEQ. The CDR3 is 16 residues long.

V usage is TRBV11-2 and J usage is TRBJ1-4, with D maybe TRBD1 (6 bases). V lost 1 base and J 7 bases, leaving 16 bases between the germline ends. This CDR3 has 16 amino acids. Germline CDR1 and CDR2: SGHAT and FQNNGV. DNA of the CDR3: TGTGCCAGCAGCTTAGTCCCACAGGGAGTGCGTGAAAAACTGTTTTTT. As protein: CASSLVPQGVREKLFF.

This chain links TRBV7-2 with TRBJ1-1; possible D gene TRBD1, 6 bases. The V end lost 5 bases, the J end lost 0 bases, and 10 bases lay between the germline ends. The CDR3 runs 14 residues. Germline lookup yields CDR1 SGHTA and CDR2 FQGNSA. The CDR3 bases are TGTGCCAGCAGCCTCGACAGGTTGAACACTGAAGCTTTCTTT. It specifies CASSLDRLNTEAFF.

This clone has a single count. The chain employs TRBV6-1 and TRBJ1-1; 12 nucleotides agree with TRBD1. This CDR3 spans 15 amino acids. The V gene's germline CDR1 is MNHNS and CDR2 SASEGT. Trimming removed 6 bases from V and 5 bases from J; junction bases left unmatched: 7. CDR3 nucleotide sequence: TGTGCCAGCAGGGCCGGGACAGGGGGCTGGACTGAAGCTTTCTTT. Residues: CASRAGTGGWTEAFF.

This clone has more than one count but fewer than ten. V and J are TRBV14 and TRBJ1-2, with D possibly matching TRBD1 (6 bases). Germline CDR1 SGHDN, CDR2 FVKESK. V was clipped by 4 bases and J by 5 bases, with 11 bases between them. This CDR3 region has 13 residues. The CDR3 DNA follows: TGTGCCAGCAGCCCAGCGGGGGCGTATGGCTACACCTTC. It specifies CASSPAGAYGYTF.

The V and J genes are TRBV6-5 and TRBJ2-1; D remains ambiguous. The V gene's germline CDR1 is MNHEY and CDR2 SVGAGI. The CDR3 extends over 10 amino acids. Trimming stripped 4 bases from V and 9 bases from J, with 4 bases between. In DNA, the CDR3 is TGTGCCAGCAGTTTGGGTGAGCAGTTCTTC. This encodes CASSLGEQFF.

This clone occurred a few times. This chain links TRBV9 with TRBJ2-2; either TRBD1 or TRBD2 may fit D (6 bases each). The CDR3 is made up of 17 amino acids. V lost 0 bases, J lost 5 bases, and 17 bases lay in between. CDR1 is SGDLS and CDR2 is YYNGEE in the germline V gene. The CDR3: CASSVANWGAVTGELFF. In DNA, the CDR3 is TGTGCCAGCAGCGTAGCGAACTGGGGGGCAGTGACCGGGGAGCTGTTTTTT.

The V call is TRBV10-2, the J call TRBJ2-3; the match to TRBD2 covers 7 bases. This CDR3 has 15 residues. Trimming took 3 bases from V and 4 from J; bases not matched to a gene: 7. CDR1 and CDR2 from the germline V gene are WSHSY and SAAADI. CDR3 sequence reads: CASSDQVGGPDTQYF. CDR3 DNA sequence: TGCGCCAGCAGTGATCAGGTGGGAGGGCCAGATACGCAGTATTTT.

The DNA for the CDR3 is TGTGCCAGCAGTTACACGCGACAGGCCGGTCAGCCCCAGCATTTT. As protein: CASSYTRQAGQPQHF. This chain connects TRBV6-6 to TRBJ1-5, with D possibly TRBD1 on 6 matching bases. Germline CDR1 and CDR2: MNHNY and SVGAGI (reference sequence). With 2 bases removed from V and 6 bases from J, the gap between germline ends came to 14 bases. The CDR3 sequence is 15 residues long.

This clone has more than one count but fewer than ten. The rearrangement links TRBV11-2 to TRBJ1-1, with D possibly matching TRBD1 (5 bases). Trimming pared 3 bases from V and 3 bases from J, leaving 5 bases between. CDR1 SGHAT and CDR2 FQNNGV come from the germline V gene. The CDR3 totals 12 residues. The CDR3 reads CASSFRDTEAFF. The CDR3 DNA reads TGTGCCAGCAGCTTCAGGGACACTGAAGCTTTCTTT.

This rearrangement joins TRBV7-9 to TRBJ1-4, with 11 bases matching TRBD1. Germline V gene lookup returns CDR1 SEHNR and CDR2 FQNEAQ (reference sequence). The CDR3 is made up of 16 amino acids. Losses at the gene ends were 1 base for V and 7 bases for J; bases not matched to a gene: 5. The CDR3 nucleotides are TGTGCCAGCAGCTTAGGTGTCGGGACAGGGGGTGAAAAACTGTTTTTT. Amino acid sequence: CASSLGVGTGGEKLFF.

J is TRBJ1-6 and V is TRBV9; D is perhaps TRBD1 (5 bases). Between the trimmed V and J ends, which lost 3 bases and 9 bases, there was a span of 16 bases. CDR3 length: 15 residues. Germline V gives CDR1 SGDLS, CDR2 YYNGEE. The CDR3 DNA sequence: TGTGCCAGCAGCGAAACCGGGACGGCGGGTTCACCCCTCCACTTT. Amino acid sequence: CASSETGTAGSPLHF.

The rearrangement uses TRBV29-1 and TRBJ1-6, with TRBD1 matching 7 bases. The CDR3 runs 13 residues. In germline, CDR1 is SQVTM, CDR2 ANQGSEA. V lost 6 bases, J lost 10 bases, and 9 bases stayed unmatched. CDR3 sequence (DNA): TGCAGCGTGTATACAGGGGTAGGGTCACCCCTCCACTTT. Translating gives CSVYTGVGSPLHF. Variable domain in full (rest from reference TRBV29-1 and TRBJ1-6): SAVISQKPSRDICQRGTSLTIQCQVDSQVTMMFWYRQQPGQSLTLIATANQGSEATYESGFVIDKFPISRPNLTFSTLTVSNMSPEDSSIYLCSVYTGVGSPLHFGNGTRLTVT.

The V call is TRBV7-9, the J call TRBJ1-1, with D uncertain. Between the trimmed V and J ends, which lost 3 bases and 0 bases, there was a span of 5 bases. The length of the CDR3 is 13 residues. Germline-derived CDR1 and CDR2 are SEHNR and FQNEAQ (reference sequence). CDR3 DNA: TGTGCCAGCAGCTTCGCCATGAACACTGAAGCTTTCTTT. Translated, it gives CASSFAMNTEAFF.

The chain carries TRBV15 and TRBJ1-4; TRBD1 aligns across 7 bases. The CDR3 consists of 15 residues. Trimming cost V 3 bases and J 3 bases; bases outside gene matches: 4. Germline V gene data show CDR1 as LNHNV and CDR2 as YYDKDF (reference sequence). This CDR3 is CATSRPGTANEKLFF. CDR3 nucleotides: TGTGCCACCAGCAGGCCCGGGACAGCTAATGAAAAACTGTTTTTT.

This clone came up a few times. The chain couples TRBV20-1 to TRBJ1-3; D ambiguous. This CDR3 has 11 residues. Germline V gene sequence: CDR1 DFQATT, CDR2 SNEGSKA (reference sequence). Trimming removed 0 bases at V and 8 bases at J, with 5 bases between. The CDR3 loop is CSARDSDTIYF. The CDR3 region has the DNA TGCAGTGCTAGAGATAGTGACACCATATATTTT.

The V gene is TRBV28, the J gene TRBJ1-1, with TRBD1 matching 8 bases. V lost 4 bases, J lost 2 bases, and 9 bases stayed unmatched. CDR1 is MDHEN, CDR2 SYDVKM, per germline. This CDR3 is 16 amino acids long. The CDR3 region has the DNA TGTGCCAGCAGTTCTCAATACAGGGGGGGAAACACTGAAGCTTTCTTT. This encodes CASSSQYRGGNTEAFF.

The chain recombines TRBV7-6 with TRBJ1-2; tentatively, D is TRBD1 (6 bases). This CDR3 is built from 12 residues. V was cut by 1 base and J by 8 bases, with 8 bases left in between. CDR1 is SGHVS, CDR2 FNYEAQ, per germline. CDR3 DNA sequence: TGTGCCAGCAGCTTAGTGGGGGGCGGCTACACCTTC. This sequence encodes CASSLVGGGYTF.

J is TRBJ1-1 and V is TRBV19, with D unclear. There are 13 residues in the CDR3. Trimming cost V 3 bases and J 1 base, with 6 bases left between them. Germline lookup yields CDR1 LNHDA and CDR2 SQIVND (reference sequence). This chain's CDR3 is CASSINGNTEAFF. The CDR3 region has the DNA TGTGCCAGTAGTATCAACGGGAACACTGAAGCTTTCTTT.